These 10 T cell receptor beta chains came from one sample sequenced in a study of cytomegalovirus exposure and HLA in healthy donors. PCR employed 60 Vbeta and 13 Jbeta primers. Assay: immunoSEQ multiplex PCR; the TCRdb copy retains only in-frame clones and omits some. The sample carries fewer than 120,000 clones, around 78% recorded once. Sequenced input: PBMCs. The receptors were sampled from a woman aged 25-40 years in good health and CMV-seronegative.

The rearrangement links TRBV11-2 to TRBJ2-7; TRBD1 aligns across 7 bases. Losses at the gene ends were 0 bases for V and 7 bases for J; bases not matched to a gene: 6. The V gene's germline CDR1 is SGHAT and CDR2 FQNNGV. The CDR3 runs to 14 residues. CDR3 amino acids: CASSLDSPGGEQYF. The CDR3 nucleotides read TGTGCCAGCAGCTTAGATAGTCCAGGGGGAGAGCAGTACTTC.

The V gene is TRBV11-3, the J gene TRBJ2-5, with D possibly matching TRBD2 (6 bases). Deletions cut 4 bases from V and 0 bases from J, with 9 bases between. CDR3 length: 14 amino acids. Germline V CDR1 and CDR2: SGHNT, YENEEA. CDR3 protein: CASSSSEYQETQYF. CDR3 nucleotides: TGTGCCAGCAGCTCTAGCGAGTACCAAGAGACCCAGTACTTC.

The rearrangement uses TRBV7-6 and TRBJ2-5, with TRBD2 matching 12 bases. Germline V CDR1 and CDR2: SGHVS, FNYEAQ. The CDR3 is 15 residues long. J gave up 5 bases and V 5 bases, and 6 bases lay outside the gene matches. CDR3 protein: CASSMTSGSQETQYF. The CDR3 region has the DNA TGTGCCAGCAGCATGACTAGCGGGAGTCAGGAGACCCAGTACTTC.

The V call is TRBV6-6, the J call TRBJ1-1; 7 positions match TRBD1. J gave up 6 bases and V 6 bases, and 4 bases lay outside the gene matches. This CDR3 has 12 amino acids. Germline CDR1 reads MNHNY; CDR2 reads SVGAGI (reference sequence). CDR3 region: CASRPGTAEAFF. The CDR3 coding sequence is TGTGCCAGCAGACCCGGGACAGCTGAAGCTTTCTTT.

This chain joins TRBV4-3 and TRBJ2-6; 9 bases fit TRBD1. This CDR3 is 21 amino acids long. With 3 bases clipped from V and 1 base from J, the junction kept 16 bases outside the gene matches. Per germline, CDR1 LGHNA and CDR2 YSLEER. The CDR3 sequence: CASSHGLYGTGTLSGANVLTF. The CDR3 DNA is TGCGCCAGCAGCCACGGCCTCTACGGGACAGGGACGCTTTCTGGGGCCAACGTCCTGACTTTC.

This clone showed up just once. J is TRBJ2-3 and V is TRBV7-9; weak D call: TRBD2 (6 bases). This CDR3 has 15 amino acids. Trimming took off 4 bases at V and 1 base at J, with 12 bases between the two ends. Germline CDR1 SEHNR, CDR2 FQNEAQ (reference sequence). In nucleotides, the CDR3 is TGTGCCAGCAGCTCCGGGGAGGTTGGCACAGATACGCAGTATTTT. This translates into CASSSGEVGTDTQYF.

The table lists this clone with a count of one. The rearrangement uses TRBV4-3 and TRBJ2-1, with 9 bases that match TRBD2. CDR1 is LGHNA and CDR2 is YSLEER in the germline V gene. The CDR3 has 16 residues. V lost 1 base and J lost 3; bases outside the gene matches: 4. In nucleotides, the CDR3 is TGCGCCAGCAGCCAAGGGGGACTAGCTATCTACAATGAGCAGTTCTTC. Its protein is CASSQGGLAIYNEQFF.

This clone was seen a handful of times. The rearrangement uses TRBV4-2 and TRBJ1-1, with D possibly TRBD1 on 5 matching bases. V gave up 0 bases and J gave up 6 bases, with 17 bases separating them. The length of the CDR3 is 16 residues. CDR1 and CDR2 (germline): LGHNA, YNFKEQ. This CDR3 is CASSQDWEGHGAEAFF. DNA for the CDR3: TGTGCCAGCAGCCAAGATTGGGAGGGGCACGGTGCTGAAGCTTTCTTT.

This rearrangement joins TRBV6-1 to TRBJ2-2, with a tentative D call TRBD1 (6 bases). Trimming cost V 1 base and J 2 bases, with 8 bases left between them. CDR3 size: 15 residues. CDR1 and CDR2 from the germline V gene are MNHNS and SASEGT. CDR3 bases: TGTGCCAGCAGTGAAGGACAGGATAACACCGGGGAGCTGTTTTTT. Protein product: CASSEGQDNTGELFF.

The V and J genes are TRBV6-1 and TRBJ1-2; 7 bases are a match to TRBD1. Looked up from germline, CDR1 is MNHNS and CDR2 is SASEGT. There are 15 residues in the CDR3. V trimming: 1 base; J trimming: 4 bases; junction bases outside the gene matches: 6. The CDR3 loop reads CASSEEGTAGYGYTF. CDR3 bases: TGTGCCAGCAGTGAAGAGGGGACAGCTGGCTATGGCTACACCTTC.